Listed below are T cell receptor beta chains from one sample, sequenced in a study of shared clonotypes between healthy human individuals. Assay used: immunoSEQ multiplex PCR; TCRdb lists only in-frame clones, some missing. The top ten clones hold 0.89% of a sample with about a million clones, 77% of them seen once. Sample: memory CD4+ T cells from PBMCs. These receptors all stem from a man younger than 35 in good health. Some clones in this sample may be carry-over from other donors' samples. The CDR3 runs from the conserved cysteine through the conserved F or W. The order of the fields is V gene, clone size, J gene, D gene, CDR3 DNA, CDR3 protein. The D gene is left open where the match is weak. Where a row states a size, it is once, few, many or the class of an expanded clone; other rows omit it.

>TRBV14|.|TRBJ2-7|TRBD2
TGTGCCAGCAGCCAAGCAAGGGGACTAGCCCACGAGCAGTACTTC
CASSQARGLAHEQYF
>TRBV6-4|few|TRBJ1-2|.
TGTGCCAGCAGTCCCGGCTTGGGGACACTTACGAGGTCTGGCTACACCTTC
CASSPGLGTLTRSGYTF
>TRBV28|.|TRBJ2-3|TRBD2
TGTGCCAGCAGACTAGCGGGCCGCACAGATACGCAGTATTTT
CASRLAGRTDTQYF
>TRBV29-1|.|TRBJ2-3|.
TGCAGCGTTGAGAGTACGGTGACAGATACGCAGTATTTT
CSVESTVTDTQYF
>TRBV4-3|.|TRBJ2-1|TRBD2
TGCGCCAGCAGCCAATTTGGCGGGAGCTCATACAATGAGCAGTTCTTC
CASSQFGGSSYNEQFF
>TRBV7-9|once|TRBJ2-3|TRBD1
TGTGCCAGCAGCTTAGGACAGGGGGTAGGAGATACGCAGTATTTT
CASSLGQGVGDTQYF
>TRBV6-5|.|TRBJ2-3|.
TGTGCCAGCAGTTACCAAGCGGGCCCAGCCACAGATACGCAGTATTTT
CASSYQAGPATDTQYF
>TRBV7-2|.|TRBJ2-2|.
TGTGCCAGCAGCCCCCCAGGTTTCGACACCGGGGAGCTGTTTTTT
CASSPPGFDTGELFF
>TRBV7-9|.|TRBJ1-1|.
TGTGCCAGCAGTCAGACAGCCGCGCGAGCTTTCTTT
CASSQTAARAFF
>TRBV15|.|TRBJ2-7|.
TGTGCCACCAGCAGAGATGGAGGGGGCGGCGAGCAGTACTTC
CATSRDGGGGEQYF
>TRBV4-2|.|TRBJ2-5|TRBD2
TGTGCCAGCAGTCCCAGACTAGCGGAGACCCAGTACTTC
CASSPRLAETQYF
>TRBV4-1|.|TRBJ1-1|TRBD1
TGCGCCAGCAGAGGGGACAGAGGAACTAACACTGAAGCTTTCTTT
CASRGDRGTNTEAFF
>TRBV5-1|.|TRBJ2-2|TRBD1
TGCGCCAGCAGCCTAACAGGGGCCGGGGAGCTGTTTTTT
CASSLTGAGELFF
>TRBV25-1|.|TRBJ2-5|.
TGTGCCAGCAGTGATATGGGCTCCCAAGAGACCCAGTACTTC
CASSDMGSQETQYF
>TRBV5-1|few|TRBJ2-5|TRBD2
TGCGCCAGCAGCTTGGGACTAGCGGTACAAGAGACCCAGTACTTC
CASSLGLAVQETQYF
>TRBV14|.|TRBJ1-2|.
TGTGCCAGCAGTCCCGGACCTAACTATGGCTACACCTTC
CASSPGPNYGYTF
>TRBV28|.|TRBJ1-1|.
TGTGCCAGCAGTTTAAGGGGGGCGTGGACTGAAGCTTTCTTT
CASSLRGAWTEAFF
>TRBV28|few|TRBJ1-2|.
TGTGCCAGCAGACCCGACAGGGGCTACACCTTC
CASRPDRGYTF
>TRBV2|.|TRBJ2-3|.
TGTGCCAGTGGACTATTCCAAGGCACAGATACGCAGTATTTT
CASGLFQGTDTQYF
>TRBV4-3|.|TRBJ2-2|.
TGCGCCAGCAGCCAAGTTTCCTTGCGGGGTTACACCGGGGAGCTGTTTTTT
CASSQVSLRGYTGELFF
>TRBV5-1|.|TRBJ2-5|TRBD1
TGCGCCAGCAGCTTGGGAGGAGGATCGGGACAGGGGCAAGAGACCCAGTACTTC
CASSLGGGSGQGQETQYF
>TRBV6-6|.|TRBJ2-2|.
TGTGCCAGCAGTTACCGACGGGGCCTAAACACCGGGGAGCTGTTTTTT
CASSYRRGLNTGELFF
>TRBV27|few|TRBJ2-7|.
TGTGCCAGCAGTTATTACGCTCGACAGCCTCACGAGCAGTACTTC
CASSYYARQPHEQYF
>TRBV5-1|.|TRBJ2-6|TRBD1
TGCGCCAGCAGCGAACCGGGACAGGGGGCTAGTGGGGCCAACGTCCTGACTTTC
CASSEPGQGASGANVLTF
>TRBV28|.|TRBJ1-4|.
TGTGCCAGCACTCTGGGGGACACTGGAAAACTGTTTTTT
CASTLGDTGKLFF
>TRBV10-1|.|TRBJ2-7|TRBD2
TGCGCCAGCAATACCCCGGGACTAGCGGGACCCACCTACGAGCAGTACTTC
CASNTPGLAGPTYEQYF
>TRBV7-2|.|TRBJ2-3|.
TGTGCCAGCAGCTTAATGGGCGGGGGCATTACAGATACGCAGTATTTT
CASSLMGGGITDTQYF
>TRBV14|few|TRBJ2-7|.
TGTGCCAGCAGCCAAGATCACACGGGGCAGTACTTC
CASSQDHTGQYF
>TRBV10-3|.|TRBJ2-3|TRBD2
TGTGCCATCAGTCTCCTAGCGGGAGAGACAGATACGCAGTATTTT
CAISLLAGETDTQYF
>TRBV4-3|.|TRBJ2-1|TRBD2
TGCGCCAGCAGCCAAGAGGGACTAGCGGCCAATGAGCAGTTCTTC
CASSQEGLAANEQFF
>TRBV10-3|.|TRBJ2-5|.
TGTGCCATCAGTGAGCTCAGCCCGAAGACAGGTTTAGAGACCCAGTACTTC
CAISELSPKTGLETQYF
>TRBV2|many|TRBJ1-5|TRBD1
TGTGCCAGCAGTGAAACAGGGCAGGGGGCGGGTCAGCCCCAGCATTTT
CASSETGQGAGQPQHF
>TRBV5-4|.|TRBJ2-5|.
TGTGCCAGCAGCTTCCCCTTGGGCGGAGGGGAGACCCAGTACTTC
CASSFPLGGGETQYF
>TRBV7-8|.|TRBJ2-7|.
TGTGCCAGCAGCTGGCAGGGCTTTACCTCTAGGGAGCAGTACTTC
CASSWQGFTSREQYF
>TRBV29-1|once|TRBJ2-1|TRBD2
TGCAGCGCCTTAGCGGGAGGGCCTCGCAATGAGCAGTTCTTC
CSALAGGPRNEQFF
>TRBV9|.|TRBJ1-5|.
TGTGCCAGCAGCGGGAATAGGAGCCTAGATCAGCCCCAGCATTTT
CASSGNRSLDQPQHF
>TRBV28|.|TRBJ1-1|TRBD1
TGTGCCAGCAGTTTTCACACAGGGGGCCAGGAAGCTTTCTTT
CASSFHTGGQEAFF
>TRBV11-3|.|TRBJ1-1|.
TGTGCCAGCGGTACGGGCAGGGGCACTGAAGCTTTCTTT
CASGTGRGTEAFF
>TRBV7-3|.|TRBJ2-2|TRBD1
TGTGCCAGCAGCCGATCTTCAGGGGGCGTAAGCACCGGGGAGCTGTTTTTT
CASSRSSGGVSTGELFF
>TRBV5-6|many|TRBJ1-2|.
TGTGCCAGCAGCTTGCTTCAGGCTGACTATGGCTACACCTTC
CASSLLQADYGYTF
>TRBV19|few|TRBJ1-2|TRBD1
TGTGCCAGTAGTATAGGGACAGGGAACTATGGCTACACCTTC
CASSIGTGNYGYTF
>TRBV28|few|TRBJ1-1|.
TGTGCCAGCAGTACCCCTGGGAAGAGGCCTGAAGCTTTCTTT
CASSTPGKRPEAFF
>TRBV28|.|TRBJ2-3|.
TGTGCCAGCACCCCGGGTAGTCGCGCAGATACGCAGTATTTT
CASTPGSRADTQYF
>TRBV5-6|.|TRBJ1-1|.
TGTGCCAGCAGCTTGCAAAACAGGGTAACTGAAGCTTTCTTT
CASSLQNRVTEAFF
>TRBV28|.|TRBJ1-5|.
TGTGCCAGCAGTTTAGGCCAGGGAAGGGGTCAGCCCCAGCATTTT
CASSLGQGRGQPQHF